This T cell receptor (beta chain) was identified during a study of shared clonotypes between healthy human individuals. All of the donors resided in Nashville, Tennessee, and each was a Caucasian adult. Findings and limits, study-wide: Among donors, the sharing of clonotypes was expected to be influenced by sequencing depth.

CDR1 and CDR2 (germline): LNHDA, SQIVND (reference sequence). This CDR3 has 15 amino acids. The V gene lost 2 bases and the J gene lost 3 bases, with 11 bases spanning the gap. Sequencing was performed with immunoSEQ multiplex PCR; in TCRdb, only in-frame clones are kept and a portion is missing. The table lists about 470,000 clones, around 75% of them singletons. With respect to this clone: Its antigen is as yet unknown.

The sequencing input was PBMCs. The TCR sequence derives from a middle-aged woman in good health. Some clones in this sample may be carry-over from other donors' samples. V usage is TRBV19 and J usage is TRBJ2-1; D possibly corresponds to TRBD2 (6 bases). The CDR3 here is CASSITGLLYNEQFF. CDR3 nucleotide sequence: TGTGCCAGTAGTATAACCGGACTACTCTACAATGAGCAGTTCTTC.